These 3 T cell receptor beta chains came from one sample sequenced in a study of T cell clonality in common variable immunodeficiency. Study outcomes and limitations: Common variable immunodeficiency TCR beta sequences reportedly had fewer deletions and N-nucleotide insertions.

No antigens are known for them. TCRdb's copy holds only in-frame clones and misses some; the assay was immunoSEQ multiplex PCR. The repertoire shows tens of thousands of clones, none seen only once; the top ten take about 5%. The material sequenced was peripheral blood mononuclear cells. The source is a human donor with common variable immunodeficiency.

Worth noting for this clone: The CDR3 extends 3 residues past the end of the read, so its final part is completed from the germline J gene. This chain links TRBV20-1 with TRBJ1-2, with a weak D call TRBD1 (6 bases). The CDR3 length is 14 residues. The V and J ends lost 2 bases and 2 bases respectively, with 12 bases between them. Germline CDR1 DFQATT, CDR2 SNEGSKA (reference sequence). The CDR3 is CSARIGGANYGYTF. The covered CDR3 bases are TGCAGTGCTAGAATTGGGGGCGCGAACTATGGC.

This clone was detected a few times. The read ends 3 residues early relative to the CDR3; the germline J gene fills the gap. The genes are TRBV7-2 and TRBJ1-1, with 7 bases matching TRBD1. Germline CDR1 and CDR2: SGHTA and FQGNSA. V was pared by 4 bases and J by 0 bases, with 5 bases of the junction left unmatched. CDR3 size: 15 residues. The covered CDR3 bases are TGTGCCAGCAGCTCACTGGGACAGCTGAACACTGAA. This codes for CASSSLGQLNTE. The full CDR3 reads CASSSLGQLNTEAFF.

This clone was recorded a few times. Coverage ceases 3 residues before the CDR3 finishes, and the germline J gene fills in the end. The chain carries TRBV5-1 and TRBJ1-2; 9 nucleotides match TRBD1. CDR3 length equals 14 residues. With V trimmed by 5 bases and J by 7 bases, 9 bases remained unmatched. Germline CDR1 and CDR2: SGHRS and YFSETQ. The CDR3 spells CASRQRQGESGYTF. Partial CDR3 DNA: TGCGCCAGCAGACAGAGACAGGGGGAGAGTGGC.